The clone carrying this T cell receptor beta chain was detected only a few times. Its antigen remains unknown. The data stem from a study of beta chain features in type 1 diabetes. Study results and limitations: The naive, central memory and Treg TCRB repertoires showed an apparent similarity that was greater among patients than among healthy donors. These data did not resolve whether HLA type affects TCRB rearrangement.

V was clipped by 3 bases and J by 7 bases, with 7 bases between them. This CDR3 contains 10 residues. The germline V gene has CDR1 DFQATT and CDR2 SNEGSKA (reference sequence). Every isolated RNA sample was fully reverse transcribed, so sequencing captured expressed TCRB transcripts. Sequenced by immunoSEQ multiplex PCR; TCRdb stores in-frame clones only, minus some. The sample carries 110,000 to 150,000 clones, about 7% recorded once. Every single donor gave one heparinised blood draw, and these averaged roughly 100 mL. The sequenced sample consisted of central memory CD4+ T cells from blood. The V gene is TRBV20-1, the J gene TRBJ2-7, with D tentatively TRBD2 (6 bases). The receptor was isolated from a woman in her 30s in good health. The CDR3 DNA reads TGCAGTGCTAGGAGCGGGGAGCAGTACTTC. Its protein product is CSARSGEQYF.